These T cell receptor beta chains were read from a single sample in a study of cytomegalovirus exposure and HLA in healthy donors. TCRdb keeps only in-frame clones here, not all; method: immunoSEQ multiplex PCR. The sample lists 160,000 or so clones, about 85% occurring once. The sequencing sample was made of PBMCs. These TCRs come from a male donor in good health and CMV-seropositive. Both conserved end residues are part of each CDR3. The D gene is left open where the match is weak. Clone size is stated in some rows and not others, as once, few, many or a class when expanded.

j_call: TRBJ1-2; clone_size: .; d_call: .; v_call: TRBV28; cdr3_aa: CASSLSLRPGNTF; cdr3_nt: TGTGCCAGCAGCCTTTCCCTCCGCCCGGGTAACACCTTC
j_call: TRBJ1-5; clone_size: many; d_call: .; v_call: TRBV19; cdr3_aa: CASSISGFGDQPQHF; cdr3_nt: TGTGCCAGTAGTATCTCCGGGTTTGGTGACCAGCCCCAGCATTTT
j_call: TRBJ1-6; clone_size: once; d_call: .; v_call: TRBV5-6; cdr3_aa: CASSFGGSPPNSPLHF; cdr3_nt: TGTGCCAGCAGCTTTGGGGGGTCTCCCCCTAATTCACCCCTCCACTTT
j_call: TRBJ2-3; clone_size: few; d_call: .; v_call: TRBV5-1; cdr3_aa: CASSLAVFSSTDTQYF; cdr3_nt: TGCGCCAGCAGCTTAGCGGTCTTCTCTAGCACAGATACGCAGTATTTT
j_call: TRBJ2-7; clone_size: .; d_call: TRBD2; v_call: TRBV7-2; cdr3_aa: CASSLASGSREQYF; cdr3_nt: TGTGCCAGCAGCTTGGCTAGCGGGAGCCGCGAGCAGTACTTC
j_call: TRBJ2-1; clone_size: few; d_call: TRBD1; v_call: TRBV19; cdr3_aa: CASSETGGPNNEQFF; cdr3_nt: TGTGCCAGTAGTGAGACAGGGGGCCCAAACAATGAGCAGTTCTTC
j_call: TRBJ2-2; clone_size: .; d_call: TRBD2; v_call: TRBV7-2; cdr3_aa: CAIMGSGATGELFF; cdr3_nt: TGTGCCATCATGGGAAGCGGGGCTACCGGGGAGCTGTTTTTT
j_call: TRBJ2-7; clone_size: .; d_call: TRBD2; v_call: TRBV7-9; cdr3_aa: CSAGTSGMQQYF; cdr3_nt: TGTTCCGCAGGGACTAGCGGGATGCAGCAGTACTTC
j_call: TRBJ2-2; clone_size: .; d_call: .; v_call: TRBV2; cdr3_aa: CARRGERSTGELFF; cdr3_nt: TGTGCCAGGCGCGGGGAACGAAGCACCGGGGAGCTGTTTTTT
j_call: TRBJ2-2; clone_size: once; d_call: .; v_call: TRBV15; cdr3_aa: CATSISGSYGELFF; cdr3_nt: TGTGCCACCAGCATCAGCGGATCGTACGGGGAGCTGTTTTTT